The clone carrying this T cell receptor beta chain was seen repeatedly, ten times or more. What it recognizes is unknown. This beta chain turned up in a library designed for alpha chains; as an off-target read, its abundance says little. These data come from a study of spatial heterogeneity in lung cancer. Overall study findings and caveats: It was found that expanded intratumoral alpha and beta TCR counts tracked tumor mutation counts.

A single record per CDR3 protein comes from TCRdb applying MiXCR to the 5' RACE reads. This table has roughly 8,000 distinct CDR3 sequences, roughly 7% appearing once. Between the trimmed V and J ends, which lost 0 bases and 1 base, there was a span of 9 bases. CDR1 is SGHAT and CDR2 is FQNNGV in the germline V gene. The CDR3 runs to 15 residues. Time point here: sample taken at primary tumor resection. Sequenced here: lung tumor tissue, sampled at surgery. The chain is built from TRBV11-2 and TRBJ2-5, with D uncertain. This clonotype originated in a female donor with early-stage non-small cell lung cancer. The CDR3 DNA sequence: TGTGCCAGCAGCTTAGAAGGCAGGTTCCAAGAGACCCAGTACTTC. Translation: CASSLEGRFQETQYF.